Listed below are T cell receptor beta chains from one sample, sequenced in a study of radiation and T cells in renal cell carcinoma. The repertoire was sequenced with immunoSEQ multiplex PCR; TCRdb's copy has only in-frame clones and lacks some. This table has some 130,000 clones, roughly 77% appearing once. Specimen: blood, collected from a patient whose treatment included radiotherapy and nephrectomy. The receptors come from a woman aged 55-69 years with renal cell carcinoma. CDR3s include the opening cysteine and the closing phenylalanine or tryptophan. Each record gives: CDR3 protein, CDR3 DNA, J gene, D gene, V gene, clone size. The D gene is left open where the match is weak. A clone size is listed for some rows: how often the clone was seen (once, few, many), or a class if it is expanded.

CASRGSDRAYEQYF | TGTGCCAGCAGGGGGTCGGACAGGGCCTACGAGCAGTACTTC | TRBJ2-7 | TRBD1 | TRBV6-1 | .
CASSGSRVDEQFF | TGTGCCAGCAGCGGGAGCAGGGTCGATGAGCAGTTCTTC | TRBJ2-1 | . | TRBV6-6 | .
CASSRGGAYEKLFF | TGTGCCAGCAGCCGAGGGGGCGCATATGAAAAACTGTTTTTT | TRBJ1-4 | TRBD1 | TRBV27 | .
CASSLGAANTGELFF | TGTGCCAGCTCCTTGGGGGCGGCGAACACCGGGGAGCTGTTTTTT | TRBJ2-2 | . | TRBV11-3 | .
CASRSHDPSSYEQYF | TGTGCCAGCAGGAGTCATGACCCCAGCTCCTACGAGCAGTACTTC | TRBJ2-7 | . | TRBV6-5 | .
CASSTRRTNEKLFF | TGTGCCAGTAGTACAAGAAGGACTAATGAAAAACTGTTTTTT | TRBJ1-4 | . | TRBV19 | .
CSAKTLTKEHF | TGCAGTGCCAAGACCCTTACTAAAGAGCATTTT | TRBJ1-5 | . | TRBV20-1 | .
CAIRREFLAAGNTIYF | TGTGCCATACGGCGGGAGTTCTTAGCTGCTGGAAACACCATATATTTT | TRBJ1-3 | . | TRBV10-3 | .
CASSMDKGVYNSPLHF | TGTGCCAGTAGTATGGATAAAGGAGTATATAATTCACCCCTCCACTTT | TRBJ1-6 | . | TRBV19 | .
CASSDRTSPDRQPQHF | TGTGCCAGTAGTGACCGTACTTCCCCGGACCGCCAGCCCCAGCATTTT | TRBJ1-5 | . | TRBV19 | .
CASSYSGLASFGELFF | TGTGCCAGCAGTTACTCCGGACTAGCATCCTTCGGGGAGCTGTTTTTT | TRBJ2-2 | TRBD2 | TRBV6-5 | .
CASSYPGLAGGDTQYF | TGTGCCAGCAGCTACCCCGGACTAGCGGGGGGGGATACGCAGTATTTT | TRBJ2-3 | TRBD2 | TRBV28 | .
CASSPRTVGNTIYF | TGTGCCAGCAGCCCCAGGACAGTAGGAAACACCATATATTTT | TRBJ1-3 | . | TRBV13 | once
CASSPGTSRVSGNTIYF | TGCGCCAGCAGCCCGGGGACGTCGAGGGTCTCTGGAAACACCATATATTTT | TRBJ1-3 | . | TRBV5-1 | .
CASSLWAQEKLFF | TGTGCCAGCAGTCTCTGGGCCCAAGAAAAACTGTTTTTT | TRBJ1-4 | . | TRBV28 | .
CASSLPGGNTEAFF | TGTGCCAGCAGCTTACCAGGGGGCAACACTGAAGCTTTCTTT | TRBJ1-1 | TRBD1 | TRBV5-6 | .
CASGLLRAYEQYF | TGTGCTAGTGGTTTGTTGAGGGCCTACGAGCAGTACTTC | TRBJ2-7 | . | TRBV12-5 | .
CASSLQGLHQPQHF | TGTGCCAGCAGTCTCCAGGGCCTCCATCAGCCCCAGCATTTT | TRBJ1-5 | . | TRBV28 | few
CASSLSGVGGYTF | TGTGCCAGCAGTTTGTCAGGGGTGGGAGGCTACACCTTC | TRBJ1-2 | . | TRBV28 | .
CASSPQTVLAYEQYF | TGTGCCAGCAGCCCTCAGACAGTTTTGGCGTACGAGCAGTACTTC | TRBJ2-7 | . | TRBV7-9 | .
CASSIWTETNWDTQYF | TGCGCCAGCAGCATTTGGACAGAGACGAATTGGGATACGCAGTATTTT | TRBJ2-3 | . | TRBV5-1 | .
CASSAQGSGNTIYF | TGTGCCAGCAGTGCACAGGGCTCTGGAAACACCATATATTTT | TRBJ1-3 | . | TRBV2 | .
CASRKVAGAGNTEAFF | TGTGCCAGTAGGAAAGTAGCAGGGGCGGGGAACACTGAAGCTTTCTTT | TRBJ1-1 | . | TRBV19 | .
CASSLQGGSLGEKLFF | TGTGCCAGCAGCCTCCAGGGAGGGAGTCTGGGTGAAAAACTGTTTTTT | TRBJ1-4 | . | TRBV9 | .
CASSSRLYPGRGSYTF | TGTGCCAGCAGCTCGCGGTTGTATCCCGGCAGGGGGAGCTACACCTTC | TRBJ1-2 | TRBD1 | TRBV5-6 | once
CASSAREGGTDTQYF | TGTGCCAGCAGCGCCAGGGAGGGTGGCACAGATACGCAGTATTTT | TRBJ2-3 | TRBD2 | TRBV9 | .
CASSLSWTAGNTIYF | TGTGCCAGCAGTTTATCCTGGACGGCTGGAAACACCATATATTTT | TRBJ1-3 | . | TRBV27 | .
CASSLGDPGNQPQHF | TGTGCCAGCAGTTTAGGCGACCCAGGAAATCAGCCCCAGCATTTT | TRBJ1-5 | . | TRBV28 | few
CASSESTGGVYGYTF | TGTGCCAGCAGTGAATCGACAGGGGGAGTATATGGCTACACCTTC | TRBJ1-2 | TRBD1 | TRBV25-1 | .
CAIRGQEDEPQHF | TGTGCCATCCGGGGACAGGAGGATGAGCCCCAGCATTTT | TRBJ1-5 | TRBD1 | TRBV10-3 | .
CATSRDRTQSSYEQYF | TGTGCCACCAGCAGAGATCGGACACAGAGCTCCTACGAGCAGTACTTC | TRBJ2-7 | . | TRBV15 | .
CASTPPRGTEAFF | TGTGCCAGTACCCCCCCCAGGGGTACTGAAGCTTTCTTT | TRBJ1-1 | . | TRBV19 | .
CARRRADSYNSPLHF | TGTGCCAGGCGACGGGCGGACTCCTATAATTCACCCCTCCACTTT | TRBJ1-6 | . | TRBV2 | .
CASSLVPRVEAFF | TGTGCCAGCAGCTTAGTTCCACGAGTTGAAGCTTTCTTT | TRBJ1-1 | . | TRBV7-2 | few
CASSVDGAYNEQFF | TGTGCCAGCAGCGTAGATGGGGCCTACAATGAGCAGTTCTTC | TRBJ2-1 | . | TRBV9 | .
CASSLWDRASASYEQYF | TGTGCCAGCAGCTTATGGGACAGGGCCAGCGCATCCTACGAGCAGTACTTC | TRBJ2-7 | TRBD1 | TRBV11-3 | few
CASSQVYNQPQHF | TGTGCCAGCAGCCAAGTATACAATCAGCCCCAGCATTTT | TRBJ1-5 | . | TRBV5-5 | .
CASSTWDRGRRYTEAFF | TGTGCCAGTAGTACCTGGGACAGGGGACGGAGGTACACTGAAGCTTTCTTT | TRBJ1-1 | TRBD1 | TRBV19 | .
CASTRLGLYSNQPRHF | TGTGCCAGCACTCGCCTCGGACTTTATAGCAATCAGCCCCGGCATTTT | TRBJ1-5 | . | TRBV6-6 | .
CASSYSTGSMNTEAFF | TGTGCCAGCAGTTACTCGACAGGGTCCATGAACACTGAAGCTTTCTTT | TRBJ1-1 | TRBD1 | TRBV6-5 | .